This TCR beta chain was sequenced during a study of T cell clonotyping in hematopoietic cell transplantation. V was trimmed by 6 bases and J by 5 bases, leaving 13 bases between them. The germline CDR1 and CDR2 sequences are LNHDA and SQIVND (reference sequence). This CDR3 has 13 amino acids. The method was immunoSEQ multiplex PCR; TCRdb's version includes in-frame clones alone and lacks a portion of them. The sample lists 16,000 or so clones, 61% seen once, with 12% in the top ten. Sequencing was performed on PBMCs, taken 30 days after allogeneic stem cell transplant. This TCR was sampled from a male patient aged 50 to 60 who had an allogeneic stem cell transplant from an unrelated donor, so T cells may come from the graft donor. Some clones in this sample may be carry-over from other donors' samples. The chain employs TRBV19 and TRBJ2-5, with a weak D call TRBD1 (7 bases). The CDR3 region has the DNA TGTGCCAGTAGAGGCAGGGGGAGGGAGACCCAGTACTTC. Encoded protein: CASRGRGRETQYF. The variable domain in full, completed from reference TRBV19 and TRBJ2-5, reads DGGITQSPKYLFRKEGQNVTLSCEQNLNHDAMYWYRQDPGQGLRLIYYSQIVNDFQKGDIAEGYSVSREKKESFPLTVTSAQKNPTAFYLCASRGRGRETQYFGPGTRLLVL.